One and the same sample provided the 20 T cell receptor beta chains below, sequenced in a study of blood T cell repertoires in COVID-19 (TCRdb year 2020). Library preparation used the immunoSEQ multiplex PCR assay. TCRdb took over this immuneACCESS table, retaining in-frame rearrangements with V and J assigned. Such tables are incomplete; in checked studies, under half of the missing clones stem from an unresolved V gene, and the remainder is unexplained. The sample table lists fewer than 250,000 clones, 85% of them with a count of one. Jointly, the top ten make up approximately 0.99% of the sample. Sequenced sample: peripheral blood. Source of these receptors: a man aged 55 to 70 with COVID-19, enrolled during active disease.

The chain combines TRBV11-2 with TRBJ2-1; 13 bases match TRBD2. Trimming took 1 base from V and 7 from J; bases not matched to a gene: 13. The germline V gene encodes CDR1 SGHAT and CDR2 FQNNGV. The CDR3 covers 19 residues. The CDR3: CASSLVAPGLAGVGNEQFF. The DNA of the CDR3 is TGTGCCAGCAGCTTAGTCGCCCCTGGACTAGCGGGAGTCGGAAATGAGCAGTTCTTC.

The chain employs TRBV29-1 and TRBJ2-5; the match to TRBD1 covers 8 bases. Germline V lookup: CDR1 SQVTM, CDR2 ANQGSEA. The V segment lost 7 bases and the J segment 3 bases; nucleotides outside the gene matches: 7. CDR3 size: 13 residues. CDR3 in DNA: TGCAGCGGGGTACCGACAGGGGAAGAGACCCAGTACTTC. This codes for CSGVPTGEETQYF.

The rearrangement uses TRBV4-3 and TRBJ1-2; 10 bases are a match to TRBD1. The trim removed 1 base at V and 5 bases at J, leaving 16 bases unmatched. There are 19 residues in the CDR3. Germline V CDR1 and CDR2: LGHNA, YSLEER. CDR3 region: CASSQVGDRGLGVRYGYTF. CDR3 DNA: TGCGCCAGCAGCCAAGTGGGCGACAGGGGGCTTGGGGTGCGGTATGGCTACACCTTC.

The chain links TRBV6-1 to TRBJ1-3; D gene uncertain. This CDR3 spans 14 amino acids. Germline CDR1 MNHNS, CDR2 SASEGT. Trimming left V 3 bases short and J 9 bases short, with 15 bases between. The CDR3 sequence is CASSERHGMGTIYF. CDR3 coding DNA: TGTGCCAGCAGTGAGAGACACGGTATGGGCACCATATATTTT.

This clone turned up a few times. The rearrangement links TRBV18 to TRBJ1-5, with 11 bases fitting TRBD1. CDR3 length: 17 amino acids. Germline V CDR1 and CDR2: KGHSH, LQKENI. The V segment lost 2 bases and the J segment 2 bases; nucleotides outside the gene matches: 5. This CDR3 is CASSPYGQGAGNQPQHF. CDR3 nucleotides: TGTGCCAGCTCACCATATGGACAGGGGGCCGGCAATCAGCCCCAGCATTTT.

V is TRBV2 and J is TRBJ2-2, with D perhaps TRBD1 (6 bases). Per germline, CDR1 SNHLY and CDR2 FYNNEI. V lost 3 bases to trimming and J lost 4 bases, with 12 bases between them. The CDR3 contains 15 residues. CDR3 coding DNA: TGTGCCAGCAGTGAGAGCAGGGGCGGCACCGGGGAGCTGTTTTTT. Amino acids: CASSESRGGTGELFF.

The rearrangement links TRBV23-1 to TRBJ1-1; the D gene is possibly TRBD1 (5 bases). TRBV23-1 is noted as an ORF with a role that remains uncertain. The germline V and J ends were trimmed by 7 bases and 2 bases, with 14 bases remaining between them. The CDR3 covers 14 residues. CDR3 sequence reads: CASTRTRLNTEAFF. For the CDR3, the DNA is TGCGCCAGCACTCGGACACGCCTCAACACTGAAGCTTTCTTT.

The CDR3 nucleotides read TGTGCCAGCAGCTTAGCACAGATAACTAATGAAAAACTGTTTTTT. Protein: CASSLAQITNEKLFF. The chain combines TRBV7-9 with TRBJ1-4; D is unresolved. Trimming removed 0 bases from V and 1 base from J, with 6 bases in between. Germline values: CDR1 SEHNR, CDR2 FQNEAQ (reference sequence). The CDR3 contains 15 residues.

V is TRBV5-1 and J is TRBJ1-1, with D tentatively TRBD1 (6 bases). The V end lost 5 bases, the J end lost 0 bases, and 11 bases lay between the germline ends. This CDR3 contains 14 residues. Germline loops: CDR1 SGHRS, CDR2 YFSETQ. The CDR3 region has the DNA TGCGCCAGCAGTTCGGGACATTTGAACACTGAAGCTTTCTTT. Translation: CASSSGHLNTEAFF.

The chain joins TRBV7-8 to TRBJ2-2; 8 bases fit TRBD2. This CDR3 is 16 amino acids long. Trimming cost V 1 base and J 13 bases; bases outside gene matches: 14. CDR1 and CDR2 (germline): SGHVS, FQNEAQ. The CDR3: CASSLELSGGERRLFF. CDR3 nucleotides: TGTGCCAGCAGCTTAGAACTAAGCGGGGGCGAAAGGCGGCTGTTTTTT.

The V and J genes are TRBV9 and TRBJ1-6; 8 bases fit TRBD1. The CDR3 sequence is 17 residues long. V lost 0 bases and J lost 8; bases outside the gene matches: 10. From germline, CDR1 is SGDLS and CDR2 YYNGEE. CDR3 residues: CASSVEVAGGWDSPLHF. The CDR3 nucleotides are TGTGCCAGCAGCGTAGAAGTGGCAGGGGGCTGGGATTCACCCCTCCACTTT.

In DNA form, the CDR3 reads TGTGCCAGCAGCTTGACAGGAGCCTACGAGCAGTACTTC. Translation: CASSLTGAYEQYF. The chain uses TRBV12-3 or TRBV12-4 and TRBJ2-7; possibly TRBD1 for D (6 bases). Trimming took off 6 bases at V and 2 bases at J, with 11 bases between the two ends. The CDR3 runs 13 residues.

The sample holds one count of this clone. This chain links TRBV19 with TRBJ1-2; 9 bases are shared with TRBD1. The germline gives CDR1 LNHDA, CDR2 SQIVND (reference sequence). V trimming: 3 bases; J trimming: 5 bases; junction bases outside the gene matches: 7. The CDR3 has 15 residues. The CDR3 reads CASSIGGQGAYGYTF. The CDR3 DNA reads TGTGCCAGTAGTATCGGGGGACAGGGAGCATATGGCTACACCTTC.

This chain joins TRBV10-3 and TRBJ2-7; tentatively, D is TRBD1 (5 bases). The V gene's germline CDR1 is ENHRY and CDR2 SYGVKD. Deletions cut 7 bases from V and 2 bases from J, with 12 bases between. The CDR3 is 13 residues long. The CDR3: CAINGQGTYEQYF. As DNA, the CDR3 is TGTGCCATCAATGGTCAGGGAACCTACGAGCAGTACTTC.

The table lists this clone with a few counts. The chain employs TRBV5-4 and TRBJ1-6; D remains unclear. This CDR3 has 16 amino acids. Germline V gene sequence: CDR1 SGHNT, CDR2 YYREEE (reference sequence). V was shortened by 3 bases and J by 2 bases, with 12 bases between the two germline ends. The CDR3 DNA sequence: TGTGCCAGCAGCTCGGAGGGTTCGGCCTATAATTCACCCCTCCACTTT. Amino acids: CASSSEGSAYNSPLHF.

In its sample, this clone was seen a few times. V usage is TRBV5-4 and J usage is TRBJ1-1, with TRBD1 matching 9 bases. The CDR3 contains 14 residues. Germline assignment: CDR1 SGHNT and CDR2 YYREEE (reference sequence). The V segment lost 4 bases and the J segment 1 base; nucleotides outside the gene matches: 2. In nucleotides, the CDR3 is TGTGCCAGCAGCCCGGGACAGGGGAACACTGAAGCTTTCTTT. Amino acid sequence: CASSPGQGNTEAFF.

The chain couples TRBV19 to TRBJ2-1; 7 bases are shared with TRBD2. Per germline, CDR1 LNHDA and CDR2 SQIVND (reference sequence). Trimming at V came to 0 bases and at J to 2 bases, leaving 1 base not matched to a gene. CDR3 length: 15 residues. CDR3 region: CASSIEAGAYNEQFF. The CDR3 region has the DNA TGTGCCAGTAGTATAGAGGCGGGGGCCTACAATGAGCAGTTCTTC.

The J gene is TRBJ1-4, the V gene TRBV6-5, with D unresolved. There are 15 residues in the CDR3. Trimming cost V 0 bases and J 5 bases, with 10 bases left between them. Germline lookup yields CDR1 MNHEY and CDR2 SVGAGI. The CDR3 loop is CASSYSAGSNEKLFF. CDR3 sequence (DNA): TGTGCCAGCAGTTACTCGGCAGGATCAAATGAAAAACTGTTTTTT.

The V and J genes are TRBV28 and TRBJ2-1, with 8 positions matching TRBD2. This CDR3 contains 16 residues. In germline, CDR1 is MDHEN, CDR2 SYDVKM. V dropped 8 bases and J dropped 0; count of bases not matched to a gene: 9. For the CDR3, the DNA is TGTGCCAGCTATGAATACGGGAGGGCCTCCTACAATGAGCAGTTCTTC. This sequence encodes CASYEYGRASYNEQFF. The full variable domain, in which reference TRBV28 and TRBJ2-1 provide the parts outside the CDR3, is DVKVTQSSRYLVKRTGEKVFLECVQDMDHENMFWYRQDPGLGLRLIYFSYDVKMKEKGDIPEGYSVSREKKERFSLILESASTNQTSMYLCASYEYGRASYNEQFFGPGTRLTVL.

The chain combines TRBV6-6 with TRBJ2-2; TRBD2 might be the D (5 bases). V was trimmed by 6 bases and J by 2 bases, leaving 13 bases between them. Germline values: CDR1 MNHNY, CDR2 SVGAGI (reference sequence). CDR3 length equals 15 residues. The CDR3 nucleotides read TGTGCCAGCAGCTCCTCCGGGGTTAACACCGGGGAGCTGTTTTTT. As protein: CASSSSGVNTGELFF.